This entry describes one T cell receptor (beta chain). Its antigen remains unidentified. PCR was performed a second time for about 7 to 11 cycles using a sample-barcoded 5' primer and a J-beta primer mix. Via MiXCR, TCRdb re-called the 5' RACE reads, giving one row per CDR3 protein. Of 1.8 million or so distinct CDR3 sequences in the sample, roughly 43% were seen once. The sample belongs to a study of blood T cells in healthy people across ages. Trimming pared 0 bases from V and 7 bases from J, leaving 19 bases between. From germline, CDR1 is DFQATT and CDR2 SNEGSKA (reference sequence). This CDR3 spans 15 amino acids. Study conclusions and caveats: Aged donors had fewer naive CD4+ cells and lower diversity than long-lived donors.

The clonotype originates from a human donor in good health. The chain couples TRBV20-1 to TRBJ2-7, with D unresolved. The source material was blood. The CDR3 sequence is CSAREMRSGSWEQYF. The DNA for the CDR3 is TGCAGTGCTAGAGAAATGCGGAGTGGGTCCTGGGAGCAGTACTTC.